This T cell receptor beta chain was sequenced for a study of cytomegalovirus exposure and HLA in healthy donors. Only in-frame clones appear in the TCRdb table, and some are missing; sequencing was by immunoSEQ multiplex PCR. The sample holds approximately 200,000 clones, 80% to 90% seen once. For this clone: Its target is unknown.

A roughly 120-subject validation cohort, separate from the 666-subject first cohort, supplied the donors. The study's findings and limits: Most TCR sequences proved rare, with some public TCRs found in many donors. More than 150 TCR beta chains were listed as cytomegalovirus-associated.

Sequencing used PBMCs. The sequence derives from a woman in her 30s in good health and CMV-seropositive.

CDR3 sequence (DNA): TGTGCCAGCAGTTTATATGGTGGTAACCAGAATCAGCCCCAGCATTTT. It is translated as CASSLYGGNQNQPQHF. The chain combines TRBV27 with TRBJ1-5; D gene uncertain. V was cut by 1 base and J by 4 bases, with 14 bases left in between. This CDR3 spans 16 amino acids. Germline V gene data show CDR1 as MNHEY and CDR2 as SMNVEV (reference sequence).